These 18 T cell receptor beta chains were sequenced from one sample in a study of T cells after yellow fever vaccination. In TCRdb, the 5' RACE reads were re-called with MiXCR into one record per CDR3 protein. The sample lists hundreds of thousands of distinct CDR3 sequences; approximately 13% were seen once. The sequences come from PBMCs, collected on the day of the yellow fever booster vaccination. The receptors were gathered from a man aged 25-45 years who received the YFV17D yellow fever vaccine.

Comments on this clonotype: A read error may account for a junction end that differs from germline. V usage is TRBV3-1 and J usage is TRBJ2-3; D is undetermined. Per germline, CDR1 LGHDT and CDR2 YNNKEL (reference sequence). This CDR3 comprises 15 residues. The CDR3 nucleotides are TGTGCCACCAGCTCCCGGAGCAGAGGCACAGATACGCAGTATTTT. Encoded protein: CATSSRSRGTDTQYF.

This clonotype was counted between two and nine times. This chain connects TRBV12-3 or TRBV12-4 to TRBJ2-3, with TRBD2 matching 11 bases. This CDR3 comprises 14 residues. The J segment lost 8 bases and the V segment lost 6 bases, leaving 7 bases of the junction unmatched. For the CDR3, the DNA is TGTGCCAGCAGCCTACTAGCGGGAGCGGGTACGCAGTATTTT. It translates to CASSLLAGAGTQYF.

This clonotype was picked up a small number of times. This chain uses TRBV3-1 with TRBJ2-6; tentatively, D is TRBD2 (5 bases). V lost 1 base and J lost 3, with 19 bases in between. CDR3 length: 19 residues. Per germline, CDR1 LGHDT and CDR2 YNNKEL (reference sequence). In DNA, the CDR3 is TGTGCCAGCAGCCAAGGGGAGACACGACGTCTTGTTGGGGCCAACGTCCTGACTTTC. Its translation: CASSQGETRRLVGANVLTF.

This clonotype was seen more than once but under ten times. The V and J genes are TRBV20-1 and TRBJ1-1, with TRBD1 as a possible D gene (6 bases). V lost 5 bases and J lost 3, with 10 bases in between. Germline CDR1 DFQATT, CDR2 SNEGSKA (reference sequence). This CDR3 has 12 residues. The CDR3, as DNA: TGCAGTGCTGGGGGCCCGGACACTGAAGCTTTCTTT. It encodes CSAGGPDTEAFF.

This clonotype was detected ten times or more. This sequence joins TRBV14 and TRBJ2-4, with 11 bases that match TRBD2. With V trimmed by 4 bases and J by 7 bases, 6 bases remained unmatched. The CDR3 has 15 residues. CDR1 and CDR2 (germline): SGHDN, FVKESK. The chain's CDR3 is CASSPGTSGANIQYF. The CDR3 bases are TGTGCCAGCAGCCCTGGGACTAGCGGTGCCAACATTCAGTACTTC.

This clonotype was seen more than once but under ten times. This chain uses TRBV12-3 or TRBV12-4 with TRBJ2-7; the match to TRBD2 covers 8 bases. This CDR3 spans 14 amino acids. The junction had 4 bases not matched to a gene; V was cut back by 5 bases and J by 1 base. DNA for the CDR3: TGTGCCAGCAGTACATCTAGCGGGTCCTACGAGCAGTACTTC. It yields the protein CASSTSSGSYEQYF.

This clonotype was found a few times. The chain combines TRBV4-1 with TRBJ2-7, with D uncertain. The CDR3 consists of 16 residues. The V gene lost 0 bases and the J gene lost 0 bases, with 12 bases spanning the gap. The germline gives CDR1 MGHRA, CDR2 YSYEKL. CDR3 in DNA: TGCGCCAGCAGCCAAGATGATGCGCCTAGCTCCTACGAGCAGTACTTC. Its protein product is CASSQDDAPSSYEQYF.

This clonotype has more than one count but fewer than ten. This chain links TRBV20-1 with TRBJ2-1; the match to TRBD2 covers 9 bases. The CDR3 consists of 18 residues. In germline, CDR1 is DFQATT, CDR2 SNEGSKA (reference sequence). Trimming took 3 bases from V and 8 from J; bases not matched to a gene: 20. The CDR3 sequence is CSASRSGGRGPVGDEQFF. CDR3 DNA: TGCAGTGCTAGTAGGTCTGGCGGGAGGGGCCCGGTTGGCGATGAGCAGTTCTTC.

This clonotype was seen at least ten times. The genes are TRBV6-1 and TRBJ1-2; no firm D call. Germline CDR1 MNHNS, CDR2 SASEGT. V shed 11 bases and J shed 5 bases, with 21 bases lying between them. The CDR3 runs 14 residues. CDR3 in amino acids: CAAHDEKGRYGYTF. The CDR3 nucleotides are TGTGCCGCCCATGACGAGAAGGGAAGATATGGCTACACCTTC.

In this sample, this clonotype turned up many times. J is TRBJ2-7 and V is TRBV6-1; no firm D call. The germline V and J ends were trimmed by 0 bases and 6 bases, with 9 bases remaining between them. The CDR3 spans 13 residues. Germline-derived CDR1 and CDR2 are MNHNS and SASEGT. The CDR3 sequence: CASSEAKIGEQYF. CDR3 DNA: TGTGCCAGCAGTGAAGCGAAAATCGGCGAGCAGTACTTC.

The rearrangement links TRBV6-2 or TRBV6-3 to TRBJ2-7; either TRBD1 or TRBD2 may fit D (6 bases each). In germline, CDR1 is MNHEY, CDR2 SVGEGT. The CDR3 is made up of 13 amino acids. V dropped 7 bases and J dropped 7 bases, with 17 bases sitting between them. The CDR3 protein is CASKDPGGREQYF. DNA of the CDR3: TGTGCCAGCAAGGATCCCGGGGGCAGGGAGCAGTACTTC.

As DNA, the CDR3 is TGCAGTGCTAGAGGTTTCCCTCCGACAGGGTTGGGCTACGAGCAGTACTTC. It encodes CSARGFPPTGLGYEQYF. The gene calls are TRBV20-1 and TRBJ2-7, with 7 bases fitting TRBD1. CDR1 DFQATT and CDR2 SNEGSKA come from the germline V gene (reference sequence). J was trimmed by 3 bases and V by 1 base; bases with no gene match: 15. The CDR3 is made up of 17 amino acids.

The table lists this clonotype with a few counts. The chain combines TRBV6-5 with TRBJ1-2; D not resolved. The CDR3 has 13 amino acids. Trimming cost V 2 bases and J 5 bases, with 9 bases left between them. Germline V gives CDR1 MNHEY, CDR2 SVGAGI. For the CDR3, the DNA is TGTGCCAGCAGTTACCTCGCGGGTTATGGCTACACCTTC. Translated, it gives CASSYLAGYGYTF.

The chain couples TRBV5-6 to TRBJ1-5; 10 bases align to TRBD1. This CDR3 region has 16 residues. Germline CDR1 is SGHDT and CDR2 is YYEEEE. Trimming removed 1 base from V and 11 bases from J; junction bases left unmatched: 12. CDR3 loop: CASSLRGTGEKETQHF. CDR3 nucleotide sequence: TGTGCCAGCAGCTTGCGAGGGACAGGGGAAAAAGAGACCCAGCATTTT.

This clonotype has a handful of counts. The V gene is TRBV29-1, the J gene TRBJ2-5; either TRBD1 or TRBD2 may fit D (5 bases each). Looked up from germline, CDR1 is SQVTM and CDR2 is ANQGSEA. The CDR3 is 12 residues long. Trimming cost V 6 bases and J 0 bases, with 8 bases left between them. The CDR3 nucleotides are TGCAGCGTGGGGACCGACCAAGAGACCCAGTACTTC. Translated, it gives CSVGTDQETQYF.

This chain uses TRBV29-1 with TRBJ1-3; D unresolved. Germline V gene sequence: CDR1 SQVTM, CDR2 ANQGSEA. This CDR3 comprises 12 residues. The CDR3 region has the DNA TGCAGTGCACGGGGTTCAAAGGGCACCATATATTTT. This gives the protein CSARGSKGTIYF.

The table lists this clonotype with a few counts. The chain recombines TRBV6-6 with TRBJ2-2, with D unclear. The CDR3 sequence is 12 residues long. V was pared by 1 base and J by 4 bases, with 1 base between. Germline V lookup: CDR1 MNHNY, CDR2 SVGAGI (reference sequence). In DNA, the CDR3 is TGTGCCAGCAGTTACTTCACCGGGGAGCTGTTTTTT. Its translation: CASSYFTGELFF.

The CDR3 here is CASSRTGGATNEKLFF. CDR3 nucleotide sequence: TGTGCCAGCAGTCGGACAGGGGGAGCAACTAATGAAAAACTGTTTTTT. This chain connects TRBV28 to TRBJ1-4; TRBD1 matches at 10 bases. Germline loops: CDR1 MDHEN, CDR2 SYDVKM. The CDR3 has 16 amino acids. The V and J ends lost 5 bases and 0 bases, in that order; junction bases with no gene match: 3.